Presented here are 3 T cell receptor beta chains from one specimen sequenced in a study of radiation and T cells in renal cell carcinoma. Noted treatment: treatment-naive control, cytoreductive nephrectomy. The method was immunoSEQ multiplex PCR; TCRdb's version includes in-frame clones alone and lacks a portion of them. The sample shows under 30,000 clones, nearly 55% of them seen only once. Sequencing was performed on tumor tissue, taken from a patient whose treatment was nephrectomy without radiotherapy. These receptors were obtained from a human donor with renal cell carcinoma.

The chain uses TRBV10-3 and TRBJ2-5, with 12 bases identical to TRBD2. The CDR3 totals 14 residues. V was pared by 6 bases and J by 2 bases, with 1 base of the junction left unmatched. Germline CDR1 and CDR2: ENHRY and SYGVKD. The CDR3 protein is CAIRGTSGQETQYF. The CDR3 DNA reads TGTGCCATCAGGGGGACTAGCGGGCAAGAGACCCAGTACTTC.

V gene TRBV7-2 combines with J gene TRBJ1-5; D unresolved. The CDR3 contains 14 residues. With 1 base removed from V and 2 bases from J, the gap between germline ends came to 6 bases. The germline CDR1 and CDR2 sequences are SGHTA and FQGNSA. The CDR3 region is CASSLDRGNQPQHF. The CDR3 DNA reads as TGTGCCAGCAGCTTAGATAGGGGCAATCAGCCCCAGCATTTT.

The genes are TRBV6-1 and TRBJ2-7, with TRBD2 as a possible D gene (5 bases). The V and J ends lost 2 bases and 5 bases respectively, with 10 bases between them. From germline, CDR1 is MNHNS and CDR2 SASEGT. The CDR3 is 13 amino acids. CDR3 bases: TGTGCCAGCAGTGAAAGGAAGGGAGACGAGCAGTACTTC. The encoded protein is CASSERKGDEQYF.